The rows below give T cell receptor beta chains drawn from one sample of a study of blood T cells in healthy people across ages. TCRdb reprocessed the 5' RACE reads via MiXCR and lists one record per CDR3 protein. The top ten clones hold less than 5% of a sample with approximately 1.5 million distinct CDR3 sequences, under 55% of them seen once. The sequencing input was blood. The receptors here all came from a young woman in good health. CDR3s include the opening cysteine and the closing phenylalanine or tryptophan. The D gene is left open where the match is weak. Only some rows state a clone size, as once, few, many or a class for expanded clones.

TRBJ1-2 TRBV20-1 . . TGCAGTGCTAGAGATCTCGGGGACCTTAAGTATGGCTACACCTTC CSARDLGDLKYGYTF
TRBJ2-3 TRBV3-1 . few TGTGCCAGCAGCCGAGGGTCTCTCTACGGCACAGATACGCAGTATTTT CASSRGSLYGTDTQYF
TRBJ1-4 TRBV12-3/TRBV12-4 TRBD1 few TGTGCCAGCAGTTTAGGACCGGGACAGGGGGATGAAAAACTGTTTTTT CASSLGPGQGDEKLFF
TRBJ2-7 TRBV20-1 TRBD2 few TGCAGTGCTAGAGATATGCTAGCGGGGACATCGGGGGAGCAGTACTTC CSARDMLAGTSGEQYF
TRBJ1-2 TRBV5-1 TRBD1 once TGCGCCAGCAGCGGACAGGGGGCTGGGGATGGCTACACCTTC CASSGQGAGDGYTF
TRBJ2-7 TRBV12-3/TRBV12-4 TRBD1 many TGTGCCAGCAGACCGGGACAGGCTAGCGAGCAGTACTTC CASRPGQASEQYF
TRBJ1-2 TRBV7-2 TRBD1 once TGTGCCAGCAGCTCAACAGGGACAGGCGTCTATGGCTACACCTTC CASSSTGTGVYGYTF
TRBJ1-1 TRBV6-5 . few TGTGCCAGCAGACGGGACGGGGGTCATGTGACTGAAGCTTTCTTT CASRRDGGHVTEAFF
TRBJ2-7 TRBV6-1 . . TGTGCCAGCAGGGGTCCCCTTAACGAGCAGTACTTC CASRGPLNEQYF
TRBJ2-1 TRBV6-2/TRBV6-3 . few TGTGCCAGCAGTTACTCGATGGCAGGGAGCAATGAGCAGTTCTTC CASSYSMAGSNEQFF
TRBJ2-3 TRBV29-1 . . TGCAGCGTTACCGGCGCCACAGGTCAAAAAAGGTATTTT CSVTGATGQKRYF
TRBJ1-5 TRBV6-6 . . TGTGCCAGCAGTACTCAGGTTTTTAGCAATCAGCCCCAGCATTTT CASSTQVFSNQPQHF
TRBJ2-1 TRBV7-9 . . TGTGCCAGCAGCTTAGCCAGGGAGTCTGATGAGCAGTTCTTC CASSLARESDEQFF
TRBJ2-3 TRBV6-4 . few TGTGCCATCCTTGAGGATACGCAGTATTTT CAILEDTQYF
TRBJ2-5 TRBV7-9 TRBD1 . TGTGCCAGCAGCCACCGGGACAGGGTATTTCAGTACTTC CASSHRDRVFQYF
TRBJ1-2 TRBV19 . . TGTGCCAGTAGTATAGATCCTGGAAACTATGGCTACACCTTC CASSIDPGNYGYTF
TRBJ1-6 TRBV7-2 TRBD1 many TGTGCCAGCAGCTTAGCGGCGACGACAGGGATCTCACCCCTCCACTTT CASSLAATTGISPLHF
TRBJ2-5 TRBV20-1 . . TGCAGTGCTGGAGACGGGGACAATGAGCAGTACTTC CSAGDGDNEQYF
TRBJ2-1 TRBV29-1 . . TGCAGCGTTGAGGCAGTCGGCAGGGTCGGCAATGAGCAGTTCTTC CSVEAVGRVGNEQFF
TRBJ1-2 TRBV10-3 TRBD1 . TGTGCCATCAGGGCCGCGGGACAGGGCGAGACTGGCTACACCTTC CAIRAAGQGETGYTF
TRBJ2-5 TRBV7-9 . . TGTGCCAGCAGCTTAGCGCTTGTACCGCGGAGGGAGACCCAGTACTTC CASSLALVPRRETQYF
TRBJ2-3 TRBV5-8 . . TGTGCCAGCAGCTCCTCCGCCAGTGCCTTCACAGATACGCAGTATTTT CASSSSASAFTDTQYF
TRBJ1-2 TRBV7-2 . many TGTGCCAGCAGCTTAGCAGGGTATGGCTACACCTTC CASSLAGYGYTF
TRBJ2-3 TRBV20-1 TRBD2 . TGCAGTGTCAGAGAGGCTAGCGGGAAGGGGAATACGCAGTATTTT CSVREASGKGNTQYF
TRBJ2-2 TRBV15 . . TGTGCCACCAAAGGTCTAGCAGGAAGAAACACCGGGGAGCTGTTTTTT CATKGLAGRNTGELFF
TRBJ2-7 TRBV13 . . TGTGCCAGCAGTTTCGGGTTCGGGGACGAGCAGTACTTC CASSFGFGDEQYF
TRBJ1-4 TRBV6-1 . once TGTGCCAGCAGGTCCGGGACCGAGGGGCAGGTCCCAACTAATGAAAAACTGTTTTTT CASRSGTEGQVPTNEKLFF
TRBJ2-1 TRBV7-9 TRBD1 once TGTACCAGCAGCTTTGGGACAGGCAATGAGCAGTTCTTC CTSSFGTGNEQFF
TRBJ1-4 TRBV6-2/TRBV6-3 . . TGTGCCGGCACCGATAATGAAAAACTGTTTTTT CAGTDNEKLFF
TRBJ2-3 TRBV7-2 . . TGTGCCAGCAGCTTACCACCCCCAGGGGCGAACCTCGCAGATACGCAGTATTTT CASSLPPPGANLADTQYF
TRBJ2-5 TRBV27 . . TGTGCCAGCAGTAGCAGAGGAAGTTGGGAGACCCAGTACTTC CASSSRGSWETQYF
TRBJ2-5 TRBV6-6 . . TGTGCCAGCAGTTACCCCGGAGGGGGGGTTGAGACCCAGTACTTC CASSYPGGGVETQYF
TRBJ2-7 TRBV27 . . TGTGCCAGCAGTTTACTGCAGGGGGGCGAGCAGTACTTC CASSLLQGGEQYF
TRBJ1-6 TRBV14 . once TGTGCCTGCAGCCAATTGGGGCCCCTCCACTTT CACSQLGPLHF
TRBJ2-1 TRBV7-9 . . TGTGCCAGCAGCTTAGCGTGGGCAGGAGGCAATGAGCAGTTCTTC CASSLAWAGGNEQFF
TRBJ2-1 TRBV3-1 TRBD2 once TGTGCCAGCAGCCCTAATCTACCGGGACTAGCGGGGAATGAGCAGTTCTTC CASSPNLPGLAGNEQFF
TRBJ1-2 TRBV30 . few TGTGCCTGGAGTTCCTTACAGGGAATGTATGGCTACACCTTC CAWSSLQGMYGYTF
TRBJ1-2 TRBV6-1 . few TGTGCCAGCAGTGAATTCAGATCCGTCCGACAAGGCTACACCTTC CASSEFRSVRQGYTF
TRBJ2-5 TRBV27 . . TGTGCCAGCAGTTTTACTGGACCCTACGGGCAGTACTTC CASSFTGPYGQYF
TRBJ2-3 TRBV29-1 TRBD2 . TGCAGCGTTCCCGGACTAGCGGGCTCTACGGATACGCAGTATTTT CSVPGLAGSTDTQYF
TRBJ1-2 TRBV5-1 . . TGCGCCAGCAGCTTGGTTGGCAGGGGAGCCTTTAACTATGGCTACACCTTC CASSLVGRGAFNYGYTF
TRBJ2-1 TRBV14 TRBD2 . TGTGCCAGCAGCCGGACTAGCGGGAGTTGGAATGAGCAGTTCTTC CASSRTSGSWNEQFF
TRBJ2-5 TRBV28 TRBD2 . TGTGCCAGCAGTTTTAGCGGGGGGCCGGGGGAGCAGTACTTC CASSFSGGPGEQYF
TRBJ1-4 TRBV4-3 . . TGCGCCAGCAGCCAAGAATCCCTATGGACGGACAGTAATGAAAAACTGTTTTTT CASSQESLWTDSNEKLFF